The T cell receptor (beta chain) under discussion was sequenced for a study of blood T cell repertoires in COVID-19. Background on the study: Samples taken during acute and convalescent COVID-19 were collected in the United States, Italy and Spain.

Authors' methods: Estimation of nucleated cell counts was performed using reference gene primer amplification. This table comes from immunoSEQ multiplex PCR, and its TCRdb copy is limited to in-frame clones, with some not included. V and J calls and clone size are given by that table; D and trimming were obtained from the DNA. The sample records some 150,000 clones, about 89% being singletons. Sequenced: peripheral blood. This clonotype originated in a man aged 45-65 years with acute or convalescent COVID-19.

CDR3 in DNA: TGTGCCAGCAGCCTTCACAGGGGTGGGAACACCGGGGAGCTGTTTTTT. It encodes CASSLHRGGNTGELFF. The chain carries TRBV5-4 and TRBJ2-2, with 7 positions matching TRBD1. V was clipped by 4 bases and J by 1 base; unmatched bases: 7. This CDR3 region has 16 residues. Per germline, CDR1 SGHNT and CDR2 YYREEE (reference sequence).